This T cell receptor (beta chain) was documented in a study of early T cells in non-severe SARS-CoV-2 infection. Broader study findings: Missing private and CD4 specificities, VDJdb matching favored anti-spike CD8 responses.

The table lists this clonotype with many counts. What it binds is unknown. Tagging with unique molecular identifiers was applied to individual cDNA molecules. A single record per CDR3 protein comes from TCRdb applying MiXCR to the 5' RACE reads. The data hold some 67,000 distinct CDR3 sequences, with less than 12% observed a single time. Germline lookup yields CDR1 MNHEY and CDR2 SMNVEV (reference sequence). The CDR3 sequence is 15 residues long. V was shortened by 4 bases and J by 0 bases, with 9 bases between the two germline ends. Source: whole blood, taken at baseline. The clonotype comes from an adult who was a healthcare worker with PCR-confirmed SARS-CoV-2 infection or an uninfected control (not recorded which). The chain uses TRBV27 and TRBJ2-2; tentative D call: TRBD2 (6 bases). CDR3 sequence (DNA): TGTGCCAGCAGTTGGCGGGGCGCGAACACCGGGGAGCTGTTTTTT. Translating it yields CASSWRGANTGELFF.